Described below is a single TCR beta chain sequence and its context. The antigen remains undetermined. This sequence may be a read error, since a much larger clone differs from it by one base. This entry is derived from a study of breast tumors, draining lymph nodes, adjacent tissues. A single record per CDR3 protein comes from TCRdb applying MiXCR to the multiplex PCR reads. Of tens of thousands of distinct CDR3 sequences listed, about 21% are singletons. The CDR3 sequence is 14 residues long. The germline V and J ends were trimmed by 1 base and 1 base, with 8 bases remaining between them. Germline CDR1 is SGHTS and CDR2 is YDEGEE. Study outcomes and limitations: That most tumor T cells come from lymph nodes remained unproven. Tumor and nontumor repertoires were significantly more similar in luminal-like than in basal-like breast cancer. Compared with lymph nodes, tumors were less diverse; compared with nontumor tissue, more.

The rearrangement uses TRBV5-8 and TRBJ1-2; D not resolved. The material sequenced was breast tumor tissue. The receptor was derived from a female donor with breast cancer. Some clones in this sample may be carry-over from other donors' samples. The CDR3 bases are TGTGCCAGCAGCTTGCGAGCAAGTAACTATGGCTACACCTTC. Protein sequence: CASSLRASNYGYTF.